A selection of T cell receptor beta chains follows, all from one sample in a study of chemoradiotherapy in HPV16-positive cancers. Clones were sequenced by immunoSEQ multiplex PCR, and TCRdb holds only the in-frame ones, with some missing. Here the sample spans around 22,000 clones, around nine tenths being singletons. The sequencing here drew on blood, taken from a patient who underwent chemoradiotherapy. Receptors were obtained from a human donor with HPV-associated anogenital cancer. Each CDR3 is given with its conserved first and last residue. Fields, in order: J gene, V gene, D gene, clone size, CDR3 DNA, CDR3 protein. D genes are given only for firm matches. Size is omitted from some rows. Given values are once, few, many or a class for expanded clones.

TRBJ1-2,TRBV4-3,TRBD1,.,TGCGCCAGCAGCAAAGGACAGGGGGAAATGATCTATGGCTACACCTTC,CASSKGQGEMIYGYTF
TRBJ1-5,TRBV2,TRBD1,.,TGTGCCAGCAGTGAAGCCGGGGGGGGCAGGGGGTACAATCAGCCCCAGCATTTT,CASSEAGGGRGYNQPQHF
TRBJ1-2,TRBV27,TRBD1,.,TGTGCCAGCAGTACCCGACAGGGAATAAGCTACACCTTC,CASSTRQGISYTF
TRBJ2-1,TRBV18,TRBD1,.,TGTGCCAGCTCACTGCCCGGGACAGTCTACAATGAGCAGTTCTTC,CASSLPGTVYNEQFF
TRBJ1-5,TRBV7-2,.,once,TGTGCCAGCAGCTTAAGAGGGGGACACTCCAATCAGCCCCAGCATTTT,CASSLRGGHSNQPQHF
TRBJ1-1,TRBV7-8,TRBD1,.,TGTGCCAGCAGCCTAGGACAGGGTATGAACACTGAAGCTTTCTTT,CASSLGQGMNTEAFF
TRBJ2-1,TRBV28,TRBD1,.,TGTGCCAGCAGTTTAGGGACAGGGACCTACAATGAGCAGTTCTTC,CASSLGTGTYNEQFF
TRBJ2-3,TRBV11-2,.,.,TGTGCCAGCAGCCACGCATATAGTACAGATACGCAGTATTTT,CASSHAYSTDTQYF
TRBJ1-2,TRBV4-1,TRBD1,.,TGCGCCAGCAGTGGGACAGCGACTAACTATGGCTACACCTTC,CASSGTATNYGYTF
TRBJ2-4,TRBV2,.,.,TGTGCCAGCAGCCGGGACGGACTAGCCAAAAACATTCAGTACTTC,CASSRDGLAKNIQYF
TRBJ1-4,TRBV7-2,TRBD1,.,TGTGCCAGCAGCCGGGACAGGGTCGACGAACTGTTTTTT,CASSRDRVDELFF
TRBJ2-7,TRBV28,TRBD2,.,TGTGCCAGCAGTTTATCTGGGGGGGCCTACGAGCAGTACTTC,CASSLSGGAYEQYF
TRBJ2-2,TRBV5-1,.,.,TGCGCCAGCAGCTTGGGGGCGAGCACCGGGGAGCTGTTTTTT,CASSLGASTGELFF
TRBJ2-7,TRBV20-1,.,.,TGCAGTGCTAGAAGGGGGAGAGCCAAACTTTTC,CSARRGRAKLF
TRBJ2-7,TRBV10-3,.,.,TGTGCCATCGGGGCAGGGCCTTTCTCCTACGAGCAGTACTTC,CAIGAGPFSYEQYF
TRBJ2-7,TRBV6-6,TRBD1,.,TGTGCCAGCAGTGACTTGACCGGGACAGCCTACGAGCAGTACTTC,CASSDLTGTAYEQYF
TRBJ2-7,TRBV4-3,TRBD1,.,TGCGCCAGCAGCCAAGGGACAGGGCATTACGAGCAGTACTTC,CASSQGTGHYEQYF
TRBJ1-4,TRBV11-2,.,.,TGTGCCAGCAGCTTAGCGATAGGTCGGGGAAATGAAAAACTGTTTTTT,CASSLAIGRGNEKLFF
TRBJ1-6,TRBV5-5,TRBD1,few,TGTGCCAGCAGTTCCCAGGGGGCCCGTTCACCCCTCCACTTT,CASSSQGARSPLHF
TRBJ2-3,TRBV5-5,TRBD1,.,TGTGCCAGCAGCACACAGGGGGCGACAGATACGCAGTATTTT,CASSTQGATDTQYF
TRBJ2-7,TRBV14,.,.,TGTGCCAGCAGCCAAGATTTTTACGAGCAGTACTTC,CASSQDFYEQYF
TRBJ1-2,TRBV28,.,.,TGTGCCAGCAGCCGGTACTACAGGGCCGAGAACTATGGCTACACCTTC,CASSRYYRAENYGYTF
TRBJ1-2,TRBV6-4,.,.,TGTGCCAGCAGAGTCTCGTTGGGACCGAGACTCTATGGCTACACCTTC,CASRVSLGPRLYGYTF
TRBJ1-4,TRBV5-1,TRBD1,once,TGCGCCAGCAGACCCAGGGGGGAGGATGAAAAACTGTTTTTT,CASRPRGEDEKLFF
TRBJ2-3,TRBV27,TRBD1,.,TGTGCCAGCAGTCTAAAGACAGGGGGCACAGATACGCAGTATTTT,CASSLKTGGTDTQYF
TRBJ2-1,TRBV7-9,.,.,TGTGCCAGCAGCTTAGCGGCCCGTGCCAGCTCCTACAATGAGCAGTTCTTC,CASSLAARASSYNEQFF
TRBJ2-2,TRBV19,TRBD2,.,TGTGCCAGTACTCCAGCGGGAGAGGCCGGGGAGCTGTTTTTT,CASTPAGEAGELFF
TRBJ2-7,TRBV6-6,.,.,TGTGCCAGCAGTCCCCCCGGGACTGCCAAGAAGTACTTC,CASSPPGTAKKYF
TRBJ2-3,TRBV7-8,TRBD1,once,TGTGCCAGCAGCTTTTTCAACCAGGGGGCTGAGACAGATACGCAGTATTTT,CASSFFNQGAETDTQYF
TRBJ1-2,TRBV2,TRBD1,.,TGTGCCAGCAGTGAATTCCCCGACAGGGGCGGCTACACCTTC,CASSEFPDRGGYTF
TRBJ1-5,TRBV27,TRBD1,few,TGTGCCAGCAGTGGACAGGTGAATCAGCCCCAGCATTTT,CASSGQVNQPQHF
TRBJ1-5,TRBV19,.,.,TGTGCCAGTAGTTGGACGAACAATCAGCCCCAGCATTTT,CASSWTNNQPQHF
TRBJ1-4,TRBV9,.,.,TGTGCCAGCAGCGTAGCCGTCAGTAGCACTAATGAAAAACTGTTTTTT,CASSVAVSSTNEKLFF
TRBJ1-1,TRBV11-2,TRBD1,.,TGTGCCAGCAGCTTAGGACGGGGACAGCTGAACACTGAAGCTTTCTTT,CASSLGRGQLNTEAFF
TRBJ1-2,TRBV4-3,TRBD1,.,TGCGCCAGCAGCCACCGACAGGGAGGCTACACCTTC,CASSHRQGGYTF
TRBJ1-2,TRBV6-4,.,.,TGTGCCAGCAGTGACTCTTTCGGGACAAGCAACTATGGCTACACCTTC,CASSDSFGTSNYGYTF
TRBJ2-7,TRBV27,.,few,TGTGCCAGCAGTTTCACTAGCCAGTACGAGCAGTACTTC,CASSFTSQYEQYF
TRBJ2-7,TRBV4-2,.,.,TGTGCCAGCAGCCAGGGAGGACCGGTAAACGAGCAGTACTTC,CASSQGGPVNEQYF
TRBJ1-1,TRBV6-5,TRBD1,.,TGTGCCAGCAGAACCGGGACAGTGAACACTGAAGCTTTCTTT,CASRTGTVNTEAFF
TRBJ2-1,TRBV19,.,.,TGTGCCAGTAGTATCCTCGGGAAAGAGGGTGACAATGAGCAGTTCTTC,CASSILGKEGDNEQFF
TRBJ2-5,TRBV7-9,.,.,TGTGCCAGCAGCTTAGAGTTTGAGACCCAGTACTTC,CASSLEFETQYF
TRBJ2-1,TRBV6-5,.,.,TGTGCCAGCAGTTACTCGGACGCAAACCCCAATGAGCAGTTCTTC,CASSYSDANPNEQFF
TRBJ1-1,TRBV6-1,.,.,TGTGCCAGCTTTGGGTTGGGCGGTCTGGCTTTCTTT,CASFGLGGLAFF
TRBJ1-2,TRBV4-1,.,.,TGCGCCAGCAGCCCCCAGGGATATCCTTACTATGGCTACACCTTC,CASSPQGYPYYGYTF
TRBJ2-7,TRBV4-1,TRBD2,.,TGCGCCAGCAGCCAAGGCCAGCGGGAGAGCTACGAGCAGTACTTC,CASSQGQRESYEQYF
TRBJ1-1,TRBV7-9,.,.,TGTGCCAGCAGCCCCCCGGCGGGGGGGACTGAAGCTTTCTTT,CASSPPAGGTEAFF
TRBJ2-1,TRBV5-1,.,.,TGCGCCAGCAGCCTCGGAGCTTCCTACAATGAGCAGTTCTTC,CASSLGASYNEQFF
TRBJ2-1,TRBV7-3,TRBD2,.,TGTGCCAGCAGCGTACTAGCGGGGGCCGACAATGAGCAGTTCTTC,CASSVLAGADNEQFF
TRBJ1-6,TRBV4-3,.,.,TGCGCCAGCAGCCAAGATGGCCCAGGTCTCCGTTCACCCCTCCACTTT,CASSQDGPGLRSPLHF
TRBJ2-1,TRBV25-1,.,.,TGTGCCAGCAGCGTTTATAATAATGAGCAGTTCTTC,CASSVYNNEQFF
TRBJ2-7,TRBV19,.,.,TGTGCCAGTAGTCCCGATTGGGAGGCCCAGTATTCCTACGAGCAGTACTTC,CASSPDWEAQYSYEQYF
TRBJ1-4,TRBV4-3,TRBD1,.,TGCGCCAGCAGCCAAGAGGGGACAGTAGGACGGGAAAAACTGTTTTTT,CASSQEGTVGREKLFF
TRBJ1-1,TRBV18,TRBD1,.,TGTGCCAGCTCCCGGGACAGGCCCTCGAACACTGAAGCTTTCTTT,CASSRDRPSNTEAFF
TRBJ2-7,TRBV4-3,TRBD1,.,TGCGCCAGCAGCCCCGGGACAGGCCCCTTCTACGAGCAGTACTTC,CASSPGTGPFYEQYF
TRBJ1-2,TRBV28,.,.,TGTGCCAGCAGTCCACCCCCCTCTTGGAGCCTCTATGGCTACACCTTC,CASSPPPSWSLYGYTF